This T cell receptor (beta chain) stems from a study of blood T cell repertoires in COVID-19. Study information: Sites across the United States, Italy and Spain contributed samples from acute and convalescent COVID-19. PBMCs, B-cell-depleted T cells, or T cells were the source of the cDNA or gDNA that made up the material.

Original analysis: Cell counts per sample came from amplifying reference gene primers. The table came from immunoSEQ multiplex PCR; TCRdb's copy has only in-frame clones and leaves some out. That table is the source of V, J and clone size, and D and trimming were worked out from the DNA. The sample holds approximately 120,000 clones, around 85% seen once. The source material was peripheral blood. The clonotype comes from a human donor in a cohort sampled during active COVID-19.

The CDR3 is CASSILTANYGYTF. The CDR3 DNA is TGTGCCAGTAGTATTCTGACAGCTAACTATGGCTACACCTTC. This chain uses TRBV19 with TRBJ1-2; tentative D call: TRBD1 (5 bases). The CDR3 runs 14 residues. V was pared by 3 bases and J by 0 bases, with 8 bases between. The germline gives CDR1 LNHDA, CDR2 SQIVND (reference sequence). Full variable domain (outside the CDR3, taken from reference TRBV19 and TRBJ1-2): DGGITQSPKYLFRKEGQNVTLSCEQNLNHDAMYWYRQDPGQGLRLIYYSQIVNDFQKGDIAEGYSVSREKKESFPLTVTSAQKNPTAFYLCASSILTANYGYTFGSGTRLTVV.